A selection of T cell receptor beta chains follows, all from one sample in a study of monozygotic twins with inflammatory bowel disease. TCRdb re-called the 5' RACE reads; one entry per CDR3 protein, DNA not given. The sample totals 200,000 to 250,000 distinct CDR3 sequences. The sequenced material came from blood. The receptors stem from a human donor with ulcerative colitis or Crohn's disease, or a healthy co-twin of an affected twin (not recorded which). The CDR3 runs from the conserved cysteine through the conserved F or W.

cdr3_aa	j_call	v_call
CASRRPVGDEQYF	TRBJ2-7	TRBV11-2
CASSFRWAGELFF	TRBJ2-2	TRBV5-6
CASSPDRTSGNTIYF	TRBJ1-3	TRBV12-3/TRBV12-4
CASSESTAYNEQFF	TRBJ2-1	TRBV10-2
CASSIDDRTYEQYF	TRBJ2-7	TRBV19
CASVYSGGGGELFF	TRBJ2-2	TRBV12-3/TRBV12-4
CASSLGTGRAYGYTF	TRBJ1-2	TRBV11-2
CASSFAAPYEQYF	TRBJ2-7	TRBV5-1
CASSLGGALANEQFF	TRBJ2-1	TRBV5-1
CASPRIITTGELFF	TRBJ2-2	TRBV10-3
CASLQASSYNEQFF	TRBJ2-1	TRBV5-1
CASSPWAANEKLFF	TRBJ1-4	TRBV27
CASSFGGTLDGYTF	TRBJ1-2	TRBV5-1
CSAARWDEAFF	TRBJ1-1	TRBV20-1
CSAVTRGRNSPLHF	TRBJ1-6	TRBV20-1
CASSLNVLGDTQYF	TRBJ2-3	TRBV9
CASSDGNTGELFF	TRBJ2-2	TRBV2
CASSQASDTQYF	TRBJ2-3	TRBV4-2
CASSPTSEVVTDTQYF	TRBJ2-3	TRBV28
CASSQSGTTTEQYF	TRBJ2-7	TRBV12-3/TRBV12-4
CASSQDGGVRDTQYF	TRBJ2-3	TRBV3-1
CASSNTQNTEAFF	TRBJ1-1	TRBV5-4